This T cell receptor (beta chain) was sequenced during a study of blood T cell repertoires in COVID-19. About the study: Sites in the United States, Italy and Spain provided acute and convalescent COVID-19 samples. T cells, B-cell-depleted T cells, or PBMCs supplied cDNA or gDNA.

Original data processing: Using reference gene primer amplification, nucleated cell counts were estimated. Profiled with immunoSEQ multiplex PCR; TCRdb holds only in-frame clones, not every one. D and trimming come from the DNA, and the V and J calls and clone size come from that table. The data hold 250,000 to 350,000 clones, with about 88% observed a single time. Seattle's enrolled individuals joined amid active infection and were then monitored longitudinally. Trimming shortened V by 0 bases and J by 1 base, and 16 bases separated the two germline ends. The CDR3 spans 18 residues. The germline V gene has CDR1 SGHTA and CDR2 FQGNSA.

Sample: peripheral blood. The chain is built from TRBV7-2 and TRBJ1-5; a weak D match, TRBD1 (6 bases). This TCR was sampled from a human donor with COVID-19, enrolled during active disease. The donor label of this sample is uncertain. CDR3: CASSLALKVTGSNQPQHF. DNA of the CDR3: TGTGCCAGCAGCTTAGCCCTTAAAGTAACAGGGAGCAATCAGCCCCAGCATTTT.